A selection of T cell receptor beta chains follows, all from one sample in a study of shared clonotypes between healthy human individuals. Here immunoSEQ multiplex PCR was the method, and the copy in TCRdb shows in-frame clones only, minus some. Found here are a few hundred thousand clones, 90% to 98% of them singletons; the top ten hold around 0.29%. Sequenced material: memory CD8+ T cells sorted from blood. The receptor source for this set is a man aged 25 to 45 in good health. CDR3s include the opening cysteine and the closing phenylalanine or tryptophan. Fields, in order: V gene, D gene, J gene, clone size, CDR3 DNA, CDR3 protein. A D gene is named only where the DNA matches it firmly. Expanded clones are given a class, and other clones once, few, many or no size at all.

>TRBV28|-|TRBJ2-7|-
TGTGCCAGCAACTTACGGGACTCCCGCTACGAGCAGTACTTC
CASNLRDSRYEQYF
>TRBV28|-|TRBJ1-2|-
TGTGCCAGCAGCCTCGACAACTATGGCTACACCTTC
CASSLDNYGYTF
>TRBV5-1|TRBD2|TRBJ2-1|-
TGCGCCAGCAGCTCACAAGGGGCGGGAGACTATGATGAGCAGTTCTTC
CASSSQGAGDYDEQFF
>TRBV2|-|TRBJ1-1|-
TGTGCCAGCAGACCAGGGATGATGAACACTGAAGCTTTCTTT
CASRPGMMNTEAFF
>TRBV5-4|-|TRBJ2-7|-
TGTGCCAGCAGCTTGGACGGAACCCCCTACGAGCAGTACTTC
CASSLDGTPYEQYF
>TRBV10-2|-|TRBJ2-7|once
TGCGCCAGCAGTATCCGGTACGAGCAGTACTTC
CASSIRYEQYF
>TRBV10-3|-|TRBJ2-1|once
TGTGCCATCAGTGATGACGCACCTGAGCAGTTCTTC
CAISDDAPEQFF
>TRBV2|-|TRBJ2-5|-
TGTGCCAGCAGTGTTTCCTGGTCGCAGTACTTC
CASSVSWSQYF
>TRBV2|TRBD1|TRBJ2-7|-
TGTGCCAGCAACCCGGGACAGTCCTACGAGCAGTACTTC
CASNPGQSYEQYF
>TRBV27|TRBD2|TRBJ2-2|once
TGTGCCAGTACACGGCCTAGCGGGAGAGGGACCGGGGAGCTGTTTTTT
CASTRPSGRGTGELFF
>TRBV30|-|TRBJ2-5|once
TGTGCCTGGAGTGGAACTAGATTAGAAGAGACCCAGTACTTC
CAWSGTRLEETQYF
>TRBV30|TRBD1|TRBJ1-1|-
TGTGCCTGGAGTGCCCGGACAGGGAAGAGAGAGACTGAAGCTTTCTTT
CAWSARTGKRETEAFF
>TRBV7-9|-|TRBJ2-7|-
TGTGCCAGCAGCTTAGCGGGAGGAACCTACGAGCAGTACTTC
CASSLAGGTYEQYF
>TRBV6-6|-|TRBJ1-2|once
TGTGCCAGCACCTTCTCCCAGGGCCCTCTCGGCTACACCTTC
CASTFSQGPLGYTF
>TRBV27|-|TRBJ2-3|-
TGTGCCAGCTCCCGGAAGGGGTCGGGTGGGCCGACAGATACGCAGTATTTT
CASSRKGSGGPTDTQYF
>TRBV28|TRBD2|TRBJ2-2|-
TGTGCCAGCAGTCTTCCGGGACTACAAACCGGGGAGCTGTTTTTT
CASSLPGLQTGELFF
>TRBV28|TRBD1|TRBJ1-1|few
TGTGCCAGCAGTTTACCCACAGGGGTCCACACTGAAGCTTTCTTT
CASSLPTGVHTEAFF
>TRBV20-1|-|TRBJ1-1|-
TGCAGTGCTAGCACATATGAAGCTTTCTTT
CSASTYEAFF
>TRBV7-9|-|TRBJ2-3|-
TGTGCCAGCAGCTTAGGTGGCACAGATACGCAGTATTTT
CASSLGGTDTQYF
>TRBV6-1|-|TRBJ2-1|-
TGTGCCAGCAGAATTGGGTCCAATGAGCAGTTCTTC
CASRIGSNEQFF
>TRBV28|TRBD2|TRBJ2-2|-
TGTGCCAGCAGTTTATCCCAATCCAGCTGGGGACTAGCGGGAGTAATACCCGGGGAGCTGTTTTTT
CASSLSQSSWGLAGVIPGELFF
>TRBV21-1|-|TRBJ1-5|-
TGTGCCAGCAGCAAACGTCGTGGGGGGCTTATACGGTCCCAGCATTTT
CASSKRRGGLIRSQHF
>TRBV28|TRBD1|TRBJ1-3|-
TGTGCCAGCAGTTTTCCCTCCTCGACAGGGTTTGGAAACACCATATATTTT
CASSFPSSTGFGNTIYF
>TRBV7-6|-|TRBJ2-2|-
TGTGCCAGCAGCTTAGGGCTCGGTGCAAACACCGGGGAGCTGTTTTTT
CASSLGLGANTGELFF
>TRBV7-9|TRBD1|TRBJ1-3|once
TGTGCCAGCAGCTCCGAACGATCCAGGGGGCCACTCTCTGGAAACACCATATATTTT
CASSSERSRGPLSGNTIYF
>TRBV6-1|-|TRBJ2-5|-
TGTGCCAGCAGTGGGGGGGCGTCCGAGACCCAGTACTTC
CASSGGASETQYF
>TRBV27|-|TRBJ2-1|-
TGTGCCAGCTGGCTGGGGTTAAGCTCCTACAATGAGCAGTTCTTC
CASWLGLSSYNEQFF
>TRBV15|-|TRBJ2-7|-
TGTGCCACCAGCGACCCATCTAGGGGTTCCTACGAGCAGTACTTC
CATSDPSRGSYEQYF
>TRBV5-4|-|TRBJ2-3|-
TGTGCCAGCAGCTTGGACGTGACAGGAGGCCCAGATACGCAGTATTTT
CASSLDVTGGPDTQYF
>TRBV7-8|-|TRBJ2-7|-
TGTGCCAGCAGCTTAGACGGGCAGGCCGGCGAGCAGTACTTC
CASSLDGQAGEQYF
>TRBV10-3|-|TRBJ1-2|-
TGTGCCATCAGTGAGGCCCTTGGGGGAGCCGGCTACACCTTC
CAISEALGGAGYTF
>TRBV6-7|TRBD1|TRBJ2-7|-
TGTGCCAGCAGACCGGGACAGATTCCTGACGAGCAGTACTTC
CASRPGQIPDEQYF
>TRBV5-1|-|TRBJ2-1|-
TGCGCCAGCAGCTTGGGTCTCAACAATGAGCAGTTCTTC
CASSLGLNNEQFF
>TRBV25-1|-|TRBJ2-3|-
TGTGCCAGCAGTGAACCCTTCACAGATACGCAGTATTTT
CASSEPFTDTQYF
>TRBV4-2|TRBD2|TRBJ2-3|-
TGTGCCAGCAGCCAAAGGGCCCCGCTAGCGGGATACACAGATACGCAGTATTTT
CASSQRAPLAGYTDTQYF
>TRBV5-6|TRBD1|TRBJ1-2|once
TGTGCCAGCAGCTTTGCACAGAAACAGGGGGTGTTCTATGGCTACACCTTC
CASSFAQKQGVFYGYTF
>TRBV5-8|-|TRBJ1-5|-
TGTGCCAGCAGCTTATGGGGTCAGCCCCAGCATTTT
CASSLWGQPQHF
>TRBV27|-|TRBJ2-7|-
TGTGCCAGCAGCACGGGGTCAGGGCCCTACGAGCAGTACTTC
CASSTGSGPYEQYF
>TRBV6-5|-|TRBJ2-1|-
TGTGCCAGCAGTTACTCGGTGGGAGTATACGATGAGCAGTTCTTC
CASSYSVGVYDEQFF
>TRBV9|-|TRBJ1-5|-
TGTGCCAGCAGCGTGGGGCGAAATCAGCCCCAGCATTTT
CASSVGRNQPQHF
>TRBV5-4|TRBD2|TRBJ2-3|-
TGTGCCAGCAGCTCGTCCGGGACTAGCGGTACAGATACGCAGTATTTT
CASSSSGTSGTDTQYF
>TRBV6-5|-|TRBJ2-1|-
TGTGCCAGCAGTTATGCAGGGGTCCTCTACAATGAGCAGTTCTTC
CASSYAGVLYNEQFF
>TRBV28|-|TRBJ1-4|-
TGTGCCAGCAGTTTTGGGTTGCTAGCAACTAATGAAAAACTGTTTTTT
CASSFGLLATNEKLFF
>TRBV4-2|-|TRBJ2-3|once
TGTGCCAGCAGCCAAGGATCGAAAGATACGCAGTATTTT
CASSQGSKDTQYF
>TRBV5-4|TRBD1|TRBJ2-1|-
TGTGCCAGCAGCCTGACAGGGAGCTCCTACAATGAGCAGTTCTTC
CASSLTGSSYNEQFF
>TRBV6-8|-|TRBJ2-7|-
TGTGCCAGTAAGGGGGGTGCCCACGAGCAGTACTTC
CASKGGAHEQYF
>TRBV7-6|TRBD1|TRBJ2-3|-
TGTGCCAGCAGTTATACCCCACAGGGGGCGCTGAATACGCAGTATTTT
CASSYTPQGALNTQYF
>TRBV4-2|TRBD2|TRBJ2-1|-
TGTGCCAGCAGCCAAGATTCCCTAAAGCGGGAGTATAGTGAGCAGTTCTTC
CASSQDSLKREYSEQFF
>TRBV7-7|-|TRBJ1-1|-
TGTGCTAGCAGCTTGGGACTGGGCACTGAAGCTTTCTTT
CASSLGLGTEAFF
>TRBV6-6|-|TRBJ2-1|-
TGTGCCAGCAGCGACCCTAGGCCCTACAATGAGCAGTTCTTC
CASSDPRPYNEQFF
>TRBV6-5|-|TRBJ2-2|-
TGTGCCAGCAGATACACAACAACCGGGGAGCTGTTTTTT
CASRYTTTGELFF
>TRBV9|-|TRBJ1-6|-
TGTGCCAGCAGCGTAGGCAACGTTTGGTCACCCCTCCACTTT
CASSVGNVWSPLHF